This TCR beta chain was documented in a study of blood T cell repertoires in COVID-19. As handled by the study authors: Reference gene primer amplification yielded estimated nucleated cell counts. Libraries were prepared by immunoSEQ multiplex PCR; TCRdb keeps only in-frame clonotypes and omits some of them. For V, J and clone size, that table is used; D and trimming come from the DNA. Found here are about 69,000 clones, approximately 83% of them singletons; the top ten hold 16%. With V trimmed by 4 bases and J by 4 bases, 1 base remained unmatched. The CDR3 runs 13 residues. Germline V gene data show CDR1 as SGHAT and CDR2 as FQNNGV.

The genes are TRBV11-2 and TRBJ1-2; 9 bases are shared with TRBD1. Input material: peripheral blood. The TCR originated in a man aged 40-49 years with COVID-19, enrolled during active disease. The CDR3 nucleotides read TGTGCCAGCAGCTCGGACAGGGGCTATGGCTACACCTTC. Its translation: CASSSDRGYGYTF.